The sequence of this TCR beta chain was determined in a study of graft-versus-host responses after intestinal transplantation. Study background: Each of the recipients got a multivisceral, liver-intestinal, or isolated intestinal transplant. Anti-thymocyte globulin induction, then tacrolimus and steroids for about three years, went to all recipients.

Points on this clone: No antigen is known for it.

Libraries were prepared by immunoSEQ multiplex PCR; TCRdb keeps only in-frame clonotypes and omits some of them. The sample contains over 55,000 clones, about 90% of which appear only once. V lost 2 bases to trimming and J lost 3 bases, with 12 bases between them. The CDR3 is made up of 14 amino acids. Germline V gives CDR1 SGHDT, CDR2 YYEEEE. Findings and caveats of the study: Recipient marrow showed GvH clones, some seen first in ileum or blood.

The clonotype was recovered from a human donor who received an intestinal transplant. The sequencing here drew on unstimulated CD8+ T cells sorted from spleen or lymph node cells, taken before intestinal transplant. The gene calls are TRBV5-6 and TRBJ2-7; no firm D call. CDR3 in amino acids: CASSLLSDDYEQYF. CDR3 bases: TGTGCCAGCAGCTTACTAAGCGATGACTACGAGCAGTACTTC.